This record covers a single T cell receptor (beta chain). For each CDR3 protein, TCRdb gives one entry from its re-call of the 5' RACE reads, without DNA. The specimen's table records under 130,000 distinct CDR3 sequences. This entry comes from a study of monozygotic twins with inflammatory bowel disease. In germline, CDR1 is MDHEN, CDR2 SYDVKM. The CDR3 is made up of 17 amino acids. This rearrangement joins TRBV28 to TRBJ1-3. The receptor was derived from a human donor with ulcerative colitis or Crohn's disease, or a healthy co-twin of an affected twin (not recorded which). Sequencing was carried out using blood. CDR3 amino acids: CASSLPPVGASGNTIYF.